This TCR beta chain was captured in a study of T-cell memory formation after mild COVID-19. Study-wide background: For the most part, TCR clusters were specific to one donor.

Study-wide findings and caveats: Memory cells collected pre-infection included some clones that later responded, suggesting cross-reactive memory joined.

This clonotype was observed a few times. As yet, its antigen is unknown. TCRdb ran MiXCR on the 5' RACE reads and lists one entry per CDR3 protein. The table includes hundreds of thousands of distinct CDR3 sequences, 20% to 25% detected once. Sequenced sample: PBMCs or a T cell subset sorted from them (not recorded which). This clonotype was obtained from an adult woman who had mild COVID-19 (a few samples of this study predate the infection). Cell type and time point are not known.

The CDR3 loop is CASSPFQPGPGTSYEQYF. The DNA of the CDR3 is TGTGCCAGCAGCCCATTTCAGCCGGGACCGGGCACCTCCTACGAGCAGTACTTC. The genes are TRBV3-1 and TRBJ2-7, with D possibly being TRBD1 or TRBD2 (5 bases each). The CDR3 spans 18 residues. Per the germline V gene, CDR1 is LGHDT and CDR2 is YNNKEL (reference sequence). The ends were cut back, 4 bases at V and 0 bases at J, with 22 bases in the middle.